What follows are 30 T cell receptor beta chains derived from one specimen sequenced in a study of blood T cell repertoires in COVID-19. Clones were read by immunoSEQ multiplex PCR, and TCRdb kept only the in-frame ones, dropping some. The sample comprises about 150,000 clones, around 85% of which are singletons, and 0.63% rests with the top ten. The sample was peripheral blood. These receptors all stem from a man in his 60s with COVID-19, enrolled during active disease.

The DNA for the CDR3 is TGTGCCAGAAGTTACAGGGGTCCGTATGAAAAACTGTTTTTT. This translates into CARSYRGPYEKLFF. V usage is TRBV7-5 and J usage is TRBJ1-4; the D segment call TRBD1 is taken from the table without a DNA check. TRBV7-5 is a pseudogene. CDR3 length: 14 amino acids.

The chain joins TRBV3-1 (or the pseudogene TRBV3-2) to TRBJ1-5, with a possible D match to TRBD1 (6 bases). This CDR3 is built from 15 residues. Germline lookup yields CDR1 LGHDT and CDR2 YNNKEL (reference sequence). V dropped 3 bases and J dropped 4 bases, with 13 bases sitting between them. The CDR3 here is CASSQTGTLNQPQHF. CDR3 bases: TGTGCCAGCAGCCAGACCGGGACATTGAATCAGCCCCAGCATTTT.

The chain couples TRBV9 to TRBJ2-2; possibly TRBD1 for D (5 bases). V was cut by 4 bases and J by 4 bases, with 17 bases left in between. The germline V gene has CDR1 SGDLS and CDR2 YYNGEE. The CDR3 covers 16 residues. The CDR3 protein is CASSTRLQGGTGELFF. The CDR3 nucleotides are TGTGCCAGCAGCACGCGGCTGCAGGGTGGCACCGGGGAGCTGTTTTTT.

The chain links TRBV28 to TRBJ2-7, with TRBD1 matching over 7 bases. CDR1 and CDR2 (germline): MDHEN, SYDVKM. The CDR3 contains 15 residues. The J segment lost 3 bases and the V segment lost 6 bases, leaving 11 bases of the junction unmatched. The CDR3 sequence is CASRPDRVKVYEQYF. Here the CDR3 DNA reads TGTGCCAGCAGGCCAGACAGGGTTAAAGTCTACGAGCAGTACTTC.

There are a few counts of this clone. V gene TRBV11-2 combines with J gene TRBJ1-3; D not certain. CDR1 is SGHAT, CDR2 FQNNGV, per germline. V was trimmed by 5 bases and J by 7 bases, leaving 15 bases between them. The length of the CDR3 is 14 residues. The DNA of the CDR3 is TGTGCCAGCAGCAAGGCCGTACTAGGGAACACCATATATTTT. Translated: CASSKAVLGNTIYF.

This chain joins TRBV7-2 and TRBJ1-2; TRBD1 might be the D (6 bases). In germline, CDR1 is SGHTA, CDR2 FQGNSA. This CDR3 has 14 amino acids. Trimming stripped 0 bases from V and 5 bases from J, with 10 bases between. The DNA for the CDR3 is TGTGCCAGCAGCTTAGCGTTTACAGGGTATGGCTACACCTTC. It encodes CASSLAFTGYGYTF. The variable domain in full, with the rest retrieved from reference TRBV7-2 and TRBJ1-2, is GAGVSQSPSNKVTEKGKDVELRCDPISGHTALYWYRQSLGQGLEFLIYFQGNSAPDKSGLPSDRFSAERTGGSVSTLTIQRTQQEDSAVYLCASSLAFTGYGYTFGSGTRLTVV.

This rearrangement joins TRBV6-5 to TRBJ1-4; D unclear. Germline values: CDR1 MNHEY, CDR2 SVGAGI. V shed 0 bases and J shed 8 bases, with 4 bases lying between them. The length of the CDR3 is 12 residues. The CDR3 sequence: CASSYSGEKLFF. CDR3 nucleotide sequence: TGTGCCAGCAGTTACTCGGGCGAAAAACTGTTTTTT.

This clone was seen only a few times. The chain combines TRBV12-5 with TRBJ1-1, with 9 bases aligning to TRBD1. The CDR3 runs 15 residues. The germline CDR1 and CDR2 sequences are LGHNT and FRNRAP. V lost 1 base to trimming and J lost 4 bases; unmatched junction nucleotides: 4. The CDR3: CASGLGTGGFTEAFF. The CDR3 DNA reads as TGTGCTAGTGGTTTGGGCACAGGGGGCTTCACTGAAGCTTTCTTT.

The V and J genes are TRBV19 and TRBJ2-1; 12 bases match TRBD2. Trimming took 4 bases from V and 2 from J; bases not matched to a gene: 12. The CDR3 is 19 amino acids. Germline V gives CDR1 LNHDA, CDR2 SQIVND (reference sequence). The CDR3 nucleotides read TGTGCCAGTAGTACCCAACTAGCGGGGGGCCACTTGGCCTACAATGAGCAGTTCTTC. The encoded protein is CASSTQLAGGHLAYNEQFF.

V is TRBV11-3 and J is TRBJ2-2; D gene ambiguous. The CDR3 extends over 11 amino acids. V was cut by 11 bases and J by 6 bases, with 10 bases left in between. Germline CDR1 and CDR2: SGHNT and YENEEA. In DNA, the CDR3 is TGTGCCGGCCGGAGTTCCGGGGAGCTGTTTTTT. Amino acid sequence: CAGRSSGELFF.

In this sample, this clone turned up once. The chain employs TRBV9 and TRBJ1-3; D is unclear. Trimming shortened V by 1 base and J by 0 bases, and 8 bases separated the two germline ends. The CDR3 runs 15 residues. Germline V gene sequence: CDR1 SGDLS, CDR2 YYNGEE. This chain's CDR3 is CASSVQASSGNTIYF. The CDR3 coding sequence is TGTGCCAGCAGCGTACAGGCGAGCTCTGGAAACACCATATATTTT. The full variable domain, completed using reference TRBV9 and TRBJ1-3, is DSGVTQTPKHLITATGQRVTLRCSPRSGDLSVYWYQQSLDQGLQFLIQYYNGEERAKGNILERFSAQQFPDLHSELNLSSLELGDSALYFCASSVQASSGNTIYFGEGSWLTVV.

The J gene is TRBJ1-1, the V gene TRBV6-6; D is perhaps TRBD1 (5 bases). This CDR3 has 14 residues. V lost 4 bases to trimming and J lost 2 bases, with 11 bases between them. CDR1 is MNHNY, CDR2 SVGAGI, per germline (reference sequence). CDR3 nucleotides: TGTGCCAGCAGTTCTTCCACAGGTAACACTGAAGCTTTCTTT. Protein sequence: CASSSSTGNTEAFF.

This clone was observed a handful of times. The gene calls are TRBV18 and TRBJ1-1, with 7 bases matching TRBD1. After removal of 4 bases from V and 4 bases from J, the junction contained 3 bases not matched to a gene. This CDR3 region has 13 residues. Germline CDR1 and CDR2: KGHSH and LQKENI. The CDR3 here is CASSRTGATEAFF. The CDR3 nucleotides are TGTGCCAGCTCACGAACAGGGGCCACTGAAGCTTTCTTT.

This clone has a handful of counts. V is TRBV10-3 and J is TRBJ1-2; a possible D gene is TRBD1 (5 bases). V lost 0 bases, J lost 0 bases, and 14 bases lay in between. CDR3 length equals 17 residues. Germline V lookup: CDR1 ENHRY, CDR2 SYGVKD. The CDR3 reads CAISESGLVGANYGYTF. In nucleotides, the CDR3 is TGTGCCATCAGTGAGTCAGGTTTGGTAGGGGCTAACTATGGCTACACCTTC.

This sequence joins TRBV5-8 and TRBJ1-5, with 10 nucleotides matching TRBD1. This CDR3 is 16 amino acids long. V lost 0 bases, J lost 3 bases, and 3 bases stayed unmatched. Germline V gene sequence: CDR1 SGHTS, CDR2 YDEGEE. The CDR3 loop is CASSLGTGGTNQPQHF. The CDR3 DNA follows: TGTGCCAGCAGCTTGGGGACAGGGGGTACCAATCAGCCCCAGCATTTT.

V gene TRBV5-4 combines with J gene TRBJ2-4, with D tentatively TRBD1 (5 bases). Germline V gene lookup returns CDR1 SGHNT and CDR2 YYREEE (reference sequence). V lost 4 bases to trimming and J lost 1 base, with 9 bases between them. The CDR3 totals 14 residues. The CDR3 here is CASSEPGAKNIQYF. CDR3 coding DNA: TGTGCCAGCAGCGAACCAGGGGCCAAAAACATTCAGTACTTC.

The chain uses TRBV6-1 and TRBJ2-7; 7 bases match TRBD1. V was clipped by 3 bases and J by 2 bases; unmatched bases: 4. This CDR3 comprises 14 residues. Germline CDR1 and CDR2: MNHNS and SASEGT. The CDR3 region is CASSDHRGPYEQYF. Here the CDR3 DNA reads TGTGCCAGCAGTGACCACAGGGGACCCTACGAGCAGTACTTC.

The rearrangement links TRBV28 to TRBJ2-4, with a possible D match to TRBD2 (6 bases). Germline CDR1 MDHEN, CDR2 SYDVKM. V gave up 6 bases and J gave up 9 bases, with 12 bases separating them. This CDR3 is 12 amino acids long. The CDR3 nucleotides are TGTGCCAGCAGACCTGGGGGAGGCATTCAGTACTTC. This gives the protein CASRPGGGIQYF. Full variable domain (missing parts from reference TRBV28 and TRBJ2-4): DVKVTQSSRYLVKRTGEKVFLECVQDMDHENMFWYRQDPGLGLRLIYFSYDVKMKEKGDIPEGYSVSREKKERFSLILESASTNQTSMYLCASRPGGGIQYFGAGTRLSVL.

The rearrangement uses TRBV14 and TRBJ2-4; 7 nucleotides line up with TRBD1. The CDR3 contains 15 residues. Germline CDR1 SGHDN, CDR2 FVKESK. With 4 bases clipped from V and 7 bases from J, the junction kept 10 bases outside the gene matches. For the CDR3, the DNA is TGTGCCAGCAGCCTAGGCAGGGGGTTCGAGAACATTCAGTACTTC. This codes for CASSLGRGFENIQYF.

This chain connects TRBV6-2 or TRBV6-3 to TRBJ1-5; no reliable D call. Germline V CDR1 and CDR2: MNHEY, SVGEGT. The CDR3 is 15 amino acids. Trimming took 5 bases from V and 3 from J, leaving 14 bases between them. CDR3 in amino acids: CASSKGGQFNQPQHF. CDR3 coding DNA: TGTGCCAGCAGTAAGGGAGGGCAGTTCAATCAGCCCCAGCATTTT.

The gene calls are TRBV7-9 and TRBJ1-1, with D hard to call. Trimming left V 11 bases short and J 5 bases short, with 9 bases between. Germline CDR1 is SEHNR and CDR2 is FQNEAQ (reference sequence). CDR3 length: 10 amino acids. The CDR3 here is CAWGGTEAFF. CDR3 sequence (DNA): TGTGCCTGGGGAGGAACTGAAGCTTTCTTT.

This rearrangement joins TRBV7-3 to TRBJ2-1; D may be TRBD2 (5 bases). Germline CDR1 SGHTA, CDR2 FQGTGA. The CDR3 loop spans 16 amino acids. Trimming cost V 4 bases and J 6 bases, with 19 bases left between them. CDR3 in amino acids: CASSSRESTVSNEQFF. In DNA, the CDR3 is TGTGCCAGCAGCTCCCGGGAATCGACGGTCAGCAATGAGCAGTTCTTC.

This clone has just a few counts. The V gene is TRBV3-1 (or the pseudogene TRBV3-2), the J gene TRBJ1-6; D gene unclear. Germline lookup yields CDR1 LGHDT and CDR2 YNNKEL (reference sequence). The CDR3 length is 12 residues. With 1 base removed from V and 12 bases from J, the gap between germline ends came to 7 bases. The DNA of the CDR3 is TGTGCCAGCAGCCAAGTTACAGAACCCCTCCACTTT. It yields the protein CASSQVTEPLHF.

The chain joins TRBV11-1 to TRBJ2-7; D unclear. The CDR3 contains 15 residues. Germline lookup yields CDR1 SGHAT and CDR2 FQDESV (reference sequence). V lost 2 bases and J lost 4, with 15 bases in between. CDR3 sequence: CASSLRSPGLYEQYF. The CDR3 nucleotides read TGTGCCAGCAGCTTACGGTCCCCTGGGCTGTACGAGCAGTACTTC.

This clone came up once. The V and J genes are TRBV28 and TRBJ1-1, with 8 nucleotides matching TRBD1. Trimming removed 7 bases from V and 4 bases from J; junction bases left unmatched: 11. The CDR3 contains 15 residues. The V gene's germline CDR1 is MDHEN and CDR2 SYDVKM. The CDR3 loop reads CASIPSRGRSTEAFF. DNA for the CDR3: TGTGCCAGCATTCCAAGCAGGGGGCGCAGCACTGAAGCTTTCTTT.

CDR3 nucleotide sequence: TGTGCCAGTAGTATCGGCGGGGGCATCACAGATACGCAGTATTTT. Its protein is CASSIGGGITDTQYF. The chain is built from TRBV19 and TRBJ2-3; weak D call: TRBD2 (7 bases). The CDR3 is made up of 15 amino acids. The V end was cut by 3 bases, the J end by 2 bases, with 12 bases between. The germline V gene encodes CDR1 LNHDA and CDR2 SQIVND (reference sequence).

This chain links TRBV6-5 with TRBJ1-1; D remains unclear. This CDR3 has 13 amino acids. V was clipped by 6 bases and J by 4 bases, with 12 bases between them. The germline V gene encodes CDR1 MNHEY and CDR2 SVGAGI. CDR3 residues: CASSRGWGTEAFF. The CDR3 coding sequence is TGTGCCAGCAGCCGAGGGTGGGGCACTGAAGCTTTCTTT.

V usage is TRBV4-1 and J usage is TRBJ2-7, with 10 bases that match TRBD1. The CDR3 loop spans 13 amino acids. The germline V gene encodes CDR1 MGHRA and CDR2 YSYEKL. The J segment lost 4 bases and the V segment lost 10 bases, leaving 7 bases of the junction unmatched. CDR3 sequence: CATARGQGYEQYF. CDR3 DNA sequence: TGCGCCACCGCGAGGGGACAGGGGTACGAGCAGTACTTC.

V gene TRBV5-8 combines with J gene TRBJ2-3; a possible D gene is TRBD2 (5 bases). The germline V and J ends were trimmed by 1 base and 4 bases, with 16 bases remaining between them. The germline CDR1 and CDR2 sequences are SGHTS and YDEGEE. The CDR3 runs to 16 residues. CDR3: CASSLRRVKAADTQYF. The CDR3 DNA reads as TGTGCCAGCAGCTTGAGGCGGGTGAAGGCGGCAGATACGCAGTATTTT.

The CDR3 loop is CASSPVQGMPDTQYF. The CDR3 region has the DNA TGTGCCAGCAGCCCTGTACAGGGTATGCCAGATACGCAGTATTTT. V usage is TRBV6-2 or TRBV6-3 and J usage is TRBJ2-3, with D possibly being TRBD1 (6 bases). Trimming took 6 bases from V and 4 from J, leaving 17 bases between them. Germline assignment: CDR1 MNHEY and CDR2 SVGEGT. The CDR3 is made up of 15 amino acids.